This TCR beta chain was retrieved from a study of OX40 agonist ivuxolimab in advanced cancers. Study information: The patients received agonistic anti-OX40 (CD134) antibody ivuxolimab. At around 81% male, the cohort had a mean age of around 56 years, ranging from about 20 to 79.

The CDR3 is 15 residues long. Germline assignment: CDR1 SGHRS and CDR2 YFSETQ. Study-level results: Expanded clones were, on average, more numerous among CD8+ T cells than CD4+. By week 6 at 0.1 to 3.0 mg/kg, blood CD4+ and CD8+ T cells had expanded clonally.

Method: immunoSEQ multiplex PCR; TCRdb's copy keeps in-frame clones and lacks some. The table includes 40,000 to 50,000 clones, approximately 90% detected once. Worth noting for this clone: The target antigen is unknown. One end of the junction fails to match germline, which may point to a read error.

The chain employs TRBV5-1 and TRBJ2-2; a possible D gene is TRBD1 (5 bases). Here the sequenced sample was CD4+ or CD8+ T cells sorted from blood, taken in a trial of the OX40 agonist ivuxolimab. The receptor's source is an adult with an advanced solid tumor such as melanoma, head and neck, liver or kidney cancer. The CDR3 protein is CATSWISMDNRELFF. The CDR3 region has the DNA TGCGCCACCAGCTGGATATCGATGGACAATAGGGAGCTGTTTTTT.